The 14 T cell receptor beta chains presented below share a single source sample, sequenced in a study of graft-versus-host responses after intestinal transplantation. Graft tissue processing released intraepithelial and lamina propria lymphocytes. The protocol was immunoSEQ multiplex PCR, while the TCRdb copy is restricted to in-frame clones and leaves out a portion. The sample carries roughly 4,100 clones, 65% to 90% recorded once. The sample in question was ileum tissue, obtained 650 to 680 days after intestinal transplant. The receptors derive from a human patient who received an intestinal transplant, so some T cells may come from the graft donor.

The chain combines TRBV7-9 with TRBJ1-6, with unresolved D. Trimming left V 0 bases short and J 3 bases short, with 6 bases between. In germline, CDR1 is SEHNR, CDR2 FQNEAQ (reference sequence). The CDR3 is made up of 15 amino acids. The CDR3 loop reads CASSLAEHYNSPLHF. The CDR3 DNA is TGTGCCAGCAGCTTAGCGGAGCACTATAATTCACCCCTCCACTTT.

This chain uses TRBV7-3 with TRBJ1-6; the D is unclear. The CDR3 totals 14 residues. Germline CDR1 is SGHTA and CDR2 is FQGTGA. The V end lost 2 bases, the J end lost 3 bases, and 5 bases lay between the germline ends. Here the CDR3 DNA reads TGTGCCAGCAGCTTAGACGGCTATAATTCACCCCTCCACTTT. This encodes CASSLDGYNSPLHF.

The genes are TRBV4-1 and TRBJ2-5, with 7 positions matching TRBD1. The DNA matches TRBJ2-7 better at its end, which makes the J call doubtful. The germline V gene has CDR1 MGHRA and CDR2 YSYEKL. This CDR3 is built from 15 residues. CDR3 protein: CASSQEHRGYYEQYF. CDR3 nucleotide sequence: TGCGCCAGCAGCCAAGAACACAGGGGATACTACGAGCAGTACTTC.

The CDR3 DNA is TGCGCCAGCAGCCTGCGCTTAAGGGAGAGGGAGCAGTACTTC. Its translation is CASSLRLREREQYF. The chain joins TRBV5-1 to TRBJ2-7, with TRBD2 as a possible D gene (5 bases). V was cut by 4 bases and J by 7 bases, with 18 bases left in between. From germline, CDR1 is SGHRS and CDR2 YFSETQ. This CDR3 is built from 14 residues. The full variable domain, completed using reference TRBV5-1 and TRBJ2-7, is KAGVTQTPRYLIKTRGQQVTLSCSPISGHRSVSWYQQTPGQGLQFLFEYFSETQRNKGNFPGRFSGRQFSNSRSEMNVSTLELGDSALYLCASSLRLREREQYFGPGTRLTVT.

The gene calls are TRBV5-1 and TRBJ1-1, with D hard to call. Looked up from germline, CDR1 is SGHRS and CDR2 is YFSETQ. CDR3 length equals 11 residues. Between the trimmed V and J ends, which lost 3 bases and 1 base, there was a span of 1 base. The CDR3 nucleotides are TGCGCCAGCAGCTCGAACACTGAAGCTTTCTTT. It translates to CASSSNTEAFF.

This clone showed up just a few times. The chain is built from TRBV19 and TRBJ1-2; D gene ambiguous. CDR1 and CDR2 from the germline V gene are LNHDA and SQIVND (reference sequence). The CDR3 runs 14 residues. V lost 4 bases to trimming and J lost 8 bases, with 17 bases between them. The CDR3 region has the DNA TGTGCCAGTAGTAGATCCGGGGAATTCTTCGGCTACACCTTC. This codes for CASSRSGEFFGYTF.

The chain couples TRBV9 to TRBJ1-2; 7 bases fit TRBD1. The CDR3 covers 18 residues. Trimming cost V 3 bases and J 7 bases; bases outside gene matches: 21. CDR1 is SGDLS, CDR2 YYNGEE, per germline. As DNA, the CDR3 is TGTGCCAGCAGCGCTCGAAACCGGGACAGTGCCATCCTTTGTGGCTACACCTTC. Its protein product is CASSARNRDSAILCGYTF.

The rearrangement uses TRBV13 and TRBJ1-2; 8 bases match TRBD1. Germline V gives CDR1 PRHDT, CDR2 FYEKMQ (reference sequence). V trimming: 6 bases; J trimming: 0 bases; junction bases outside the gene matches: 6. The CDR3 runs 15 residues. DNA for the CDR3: TGTGCCAGCAGACCTCGGGACAGGACTAACTATGGCTACACCTTC. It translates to CASRPRDRTNYGYTF. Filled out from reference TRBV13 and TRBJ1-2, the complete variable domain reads AAGVIQSPRHLIKEKRETATLKCYPIPRHDTVYWYQQGPGQDPQFLISFYEKMQSDKGSIPDRFSAQQFSDYHSELNMSSLELGDSALYFCASRPRDRTNYGYTFGSGTRLTVV.

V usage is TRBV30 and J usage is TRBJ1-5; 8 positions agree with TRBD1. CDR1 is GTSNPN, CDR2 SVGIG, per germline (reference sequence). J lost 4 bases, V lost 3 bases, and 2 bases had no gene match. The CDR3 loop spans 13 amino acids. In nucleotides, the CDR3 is TGTGCCTGGAGGGGACAGGTGAATCAGCCCCAGCATTTT. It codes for CAWRGQVNQPQHF.

CDR3 DNA: TGTGCCAGCAGCGTAGGCGTGACAGGGGAACAAGAGACCCAGTACTTC. It codes for CASSVGVTGEQETQYF. The chain has TRBV9 and TRBJ2-5; TRBD1 agrees at 8 bases. Germline V gene sequence: CDR1 SGDLS, CDR2 YYNGEE. The CDR3 covers 16 residues. V lost 0 bases and J lost 2; bases outside the gene matches: 6.

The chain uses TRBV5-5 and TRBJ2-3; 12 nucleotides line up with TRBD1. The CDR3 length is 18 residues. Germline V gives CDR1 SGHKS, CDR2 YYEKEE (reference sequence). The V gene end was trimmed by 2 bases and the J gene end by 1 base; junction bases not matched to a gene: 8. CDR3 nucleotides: TGTGCCAGCAGCTTCGGGACAGGGGGCGTTGTGGGCACAGATACGCAGTATTTT. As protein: CASSFGTGGVVGTDTQYF.

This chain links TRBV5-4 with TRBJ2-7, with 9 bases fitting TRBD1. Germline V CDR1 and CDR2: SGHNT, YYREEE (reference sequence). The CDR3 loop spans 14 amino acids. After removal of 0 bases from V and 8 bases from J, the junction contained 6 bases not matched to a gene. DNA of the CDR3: TGTGCCAGCAGCTTGGGGGGACAGGGAATAAAGCAGTACTTC. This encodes CASSLGGQGIKQYF. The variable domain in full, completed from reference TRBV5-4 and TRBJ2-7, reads ETGVTQSPTHLIKTRGQQVTLRCSSQSGHNTVSWYQQALGQGPQFIFQYYREEENGRGNFPPRFSGLQFPNYSSELNVNALELDDSALYLCASSLGGQGIKQYFGPGTRLTVT.

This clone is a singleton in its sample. The CDR3 loop reads CASSPDRYYGYTF. The CDR3 nucleotides are TGCGCCAGCTCTCCGGACAGATACTATGGCTACACCTTC. The chain is built from TRBV10-1 and TRBJ1-2, with D possibly matching TRBD1 (6 bases). This CDR3 is 13 amino acids long. Trimming left V 8 bases short and J 3 bases short, with 13 bases between. Germline V lookup: CDR1 WNHNN, CDR2 SYGVQD (reference sequence).

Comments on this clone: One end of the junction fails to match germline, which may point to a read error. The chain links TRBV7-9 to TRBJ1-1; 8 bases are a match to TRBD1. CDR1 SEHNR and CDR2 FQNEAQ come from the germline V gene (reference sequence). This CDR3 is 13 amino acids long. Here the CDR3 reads CASSRTGNSEAFF. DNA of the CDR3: TGTGCCAGCAGCCGGACAGGGAACTCTGAAGCTTTCTTT. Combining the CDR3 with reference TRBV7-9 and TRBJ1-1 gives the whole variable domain DTGVSQNPRHKITKRGQNVTFRCDPISEHNRLYWYRQTLGQGPEFLTYFQNEAQLEKSRLLSDRFSAERPKGSFSTLEIQRTEQGDSAMYLCASSRTGNSEAFFGQGTRLTVV.